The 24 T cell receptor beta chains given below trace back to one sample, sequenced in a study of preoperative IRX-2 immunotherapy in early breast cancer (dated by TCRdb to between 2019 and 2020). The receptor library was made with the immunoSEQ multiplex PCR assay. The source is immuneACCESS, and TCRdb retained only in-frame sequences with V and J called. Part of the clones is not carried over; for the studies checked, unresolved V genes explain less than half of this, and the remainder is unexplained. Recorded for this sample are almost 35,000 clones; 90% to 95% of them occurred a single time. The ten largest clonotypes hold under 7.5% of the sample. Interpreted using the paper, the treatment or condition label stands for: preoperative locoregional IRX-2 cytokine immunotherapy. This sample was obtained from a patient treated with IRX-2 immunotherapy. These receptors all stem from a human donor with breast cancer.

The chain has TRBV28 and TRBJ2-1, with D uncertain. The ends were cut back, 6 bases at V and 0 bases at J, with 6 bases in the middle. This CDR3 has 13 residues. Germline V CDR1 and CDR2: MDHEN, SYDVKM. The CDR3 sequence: CASRWPSYNEQFF. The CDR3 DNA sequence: TGTGCCAGCAGGTGGCCCTCCTACAATGAGCAGTTCTTC.

CDR3 region: CASSQVGFATNEKLFF. The CDR3 nucleotides read TGTGCCAGCAGCCAAGTCGGATTTGCAACTAATGAAAAACTGTTTTTT. This chain uses TRBV16 with TRBJ1-4, with D unresolved. The CDR3 contains 16 residues. Germline values: CDR1 KGHSY, CDR2 FQNENV. V was cut by 2 bases and J by 0 bases, with 10 bases left in between.

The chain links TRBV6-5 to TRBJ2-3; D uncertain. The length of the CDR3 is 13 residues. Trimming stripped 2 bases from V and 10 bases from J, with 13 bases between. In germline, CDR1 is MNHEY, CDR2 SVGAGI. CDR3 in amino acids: CASSYGRELAQYF. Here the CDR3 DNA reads TGTGCCAGCAGTTACGGTCGAGAGCTAGCGCAGTATTTT.

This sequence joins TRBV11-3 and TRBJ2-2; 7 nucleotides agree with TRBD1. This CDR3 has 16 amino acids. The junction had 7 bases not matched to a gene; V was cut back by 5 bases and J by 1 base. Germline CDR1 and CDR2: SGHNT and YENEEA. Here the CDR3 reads CASSHTGQMNTGELFF. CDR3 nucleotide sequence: TGTGCCAGCAGCCATACGGGACAGATGAACACCGGGGAGCTGTTTTTT.

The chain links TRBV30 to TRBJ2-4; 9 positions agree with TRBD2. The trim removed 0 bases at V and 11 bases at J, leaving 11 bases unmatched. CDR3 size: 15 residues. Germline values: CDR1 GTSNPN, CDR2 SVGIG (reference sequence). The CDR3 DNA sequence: TGTGCCTGGAGTGTGGGTGGTAGCGGGAGAAGAGTTCAGTACTTC. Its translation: CAWSVGGSGRRVQYF.

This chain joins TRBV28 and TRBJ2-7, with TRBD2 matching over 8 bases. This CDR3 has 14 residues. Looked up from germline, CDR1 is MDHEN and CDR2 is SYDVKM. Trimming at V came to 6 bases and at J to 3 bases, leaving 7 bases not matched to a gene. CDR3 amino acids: CASRLSGNFYEQYF. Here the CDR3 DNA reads TGTGCCAGCAGACTTAGCGGGAATTTCTACGAGCAGTACTTC. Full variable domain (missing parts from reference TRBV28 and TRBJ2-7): DVKVTQSSRYLVKRTGEKVFLECVQDMDHENMFWYRQDPGLGLRLIYFSYDVKMKEKGDIPEGYSVSREKKERFSLILESASTNQTSMYLCASRLSGNFYEQYFGPGTRLTVT.

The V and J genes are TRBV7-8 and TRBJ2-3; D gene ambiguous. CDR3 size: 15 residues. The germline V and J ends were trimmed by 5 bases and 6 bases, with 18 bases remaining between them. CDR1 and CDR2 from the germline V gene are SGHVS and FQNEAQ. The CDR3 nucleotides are TGTGCCAGCAGCCTTGACGGCCAAATGGGGGATACGCAGTATTTT. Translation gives CASSLDGQMGDTQYF. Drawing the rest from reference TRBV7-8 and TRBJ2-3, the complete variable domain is GAGVSQSPRYKVAKRGQDVALRCDPISGHVSLFWYQQALGQGPEFLTYFQNEAQLDKSGLPSDRFFAERPEGSVSTLKIQRTQQEDSAVYLCASSLDGQMGDTQYFGPGTRLTVL.

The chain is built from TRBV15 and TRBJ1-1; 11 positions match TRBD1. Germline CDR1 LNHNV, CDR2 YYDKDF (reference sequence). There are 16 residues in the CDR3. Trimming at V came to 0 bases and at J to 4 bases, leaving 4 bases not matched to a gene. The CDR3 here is CATSREPGTGGTEAFF. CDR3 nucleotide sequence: TGTGCCACCAGCAGAGAACCAGGGACAGGGGGCACTGAAGCTTTCTTT.

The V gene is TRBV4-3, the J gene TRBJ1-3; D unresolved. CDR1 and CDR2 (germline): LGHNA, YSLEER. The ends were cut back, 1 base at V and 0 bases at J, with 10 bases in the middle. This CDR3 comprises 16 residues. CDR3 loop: CASSQGGRLSGNTIYF. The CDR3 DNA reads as TGCGCCAGCAGCCAAGGCGGACGGCTCTCTGGAAACACCATATATTTT.

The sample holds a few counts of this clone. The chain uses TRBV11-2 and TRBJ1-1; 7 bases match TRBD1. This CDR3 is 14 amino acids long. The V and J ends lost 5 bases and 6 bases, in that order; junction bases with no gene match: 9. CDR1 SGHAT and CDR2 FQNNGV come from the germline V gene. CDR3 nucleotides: TGTGCCAGCAGCCAATTAACCCAGGGGGCTGAAGCTTTCTTT. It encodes CASSQLTQGAEAFF.

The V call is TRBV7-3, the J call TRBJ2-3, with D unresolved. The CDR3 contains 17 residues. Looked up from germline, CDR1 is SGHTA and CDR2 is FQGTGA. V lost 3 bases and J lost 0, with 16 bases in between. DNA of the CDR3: TGTGCCAGCAGCTTCACCCACTTGAAGGCTAGCACAGATACGCAGTATTTT. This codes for CASSFTHLKASTDTQYF.

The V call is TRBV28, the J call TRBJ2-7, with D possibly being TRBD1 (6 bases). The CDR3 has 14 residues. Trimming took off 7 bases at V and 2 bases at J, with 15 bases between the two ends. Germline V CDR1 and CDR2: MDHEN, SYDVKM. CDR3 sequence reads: CASTHLQGPYEQYF. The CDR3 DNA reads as TGTGCCAGCACCCACCTGCAGGGGCCCTACGAGCAGTACTTC. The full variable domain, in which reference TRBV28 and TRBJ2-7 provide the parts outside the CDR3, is DVKVTQSSRYLVKRTGEKVFLECVQDMDHENMFWYRQDPGLGLRLIYFSYDVKMKEKGDIPEGYSVSREKKERFSLILESASTNQTSMYLCASTHLQGPYEQYFGPGTRLTVT.

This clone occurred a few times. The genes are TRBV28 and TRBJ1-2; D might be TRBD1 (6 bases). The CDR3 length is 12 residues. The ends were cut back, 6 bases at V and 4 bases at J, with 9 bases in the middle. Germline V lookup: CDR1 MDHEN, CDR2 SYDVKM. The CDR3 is CASSAGVYGYTF. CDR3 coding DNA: TGTGCCAGCAGCGCAGGGGTCTATGGCTACACCTTC.

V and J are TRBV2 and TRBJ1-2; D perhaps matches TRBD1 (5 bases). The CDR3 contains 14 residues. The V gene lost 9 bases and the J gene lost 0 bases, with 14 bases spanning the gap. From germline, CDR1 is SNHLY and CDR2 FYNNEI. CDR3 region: CARSMDTANYGYTF. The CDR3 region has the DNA TGTGCCAGAAGCATGGACACAGCTAACTATGGCTACACCTTC.

The CDR3 DNA follows: TGTGCCAGCAGCCAAATTAGCGGGGGGGCCTACAATGAGCAGTTCTTC. Its protein is CASSQISGGAYNEQFF. The chain carries TRBV11-2 and TRBJ2-1; 11 bases align to TRBD2. The CDR3 consists of 16 residues. Trimming removed 5 bases from V and 2 bases from J; junction bases left unmatched: 5. Germline CDR1 and CDR2: SGHAT and FQNNGV.

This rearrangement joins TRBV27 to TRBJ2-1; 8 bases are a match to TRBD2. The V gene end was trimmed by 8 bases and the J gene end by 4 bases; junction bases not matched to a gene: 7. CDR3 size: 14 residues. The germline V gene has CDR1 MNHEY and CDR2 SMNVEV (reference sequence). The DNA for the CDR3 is TGTGCCAGCCGAGCGGGAGTACGTTACAATGAGCAGTTCTTC. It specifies CASRAGVRYNEQFF.

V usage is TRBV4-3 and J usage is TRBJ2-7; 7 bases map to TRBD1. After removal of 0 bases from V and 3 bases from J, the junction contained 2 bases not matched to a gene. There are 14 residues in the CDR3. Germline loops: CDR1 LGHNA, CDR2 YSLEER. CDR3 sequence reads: CASSQDPGGYEQYF. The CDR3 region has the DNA TGCGCCAGCAGCCAAGACCCAGGGGGCTACGAGCAGTACTTC.

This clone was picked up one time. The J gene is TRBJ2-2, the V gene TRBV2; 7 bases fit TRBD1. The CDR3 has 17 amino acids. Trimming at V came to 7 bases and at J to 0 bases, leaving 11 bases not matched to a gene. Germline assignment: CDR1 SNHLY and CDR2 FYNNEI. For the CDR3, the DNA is TGTGCCAGCACCTACCCTTCGACAGGGTCGAACACCGGGGAGCTGTTTTTT. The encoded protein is CASTYPSTGSNTGELFF.

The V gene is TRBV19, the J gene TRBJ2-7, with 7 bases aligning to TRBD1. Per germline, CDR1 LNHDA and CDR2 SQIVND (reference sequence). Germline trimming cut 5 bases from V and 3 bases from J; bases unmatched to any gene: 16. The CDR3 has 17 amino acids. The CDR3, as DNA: TGTGCCAGTAGTCAGCGCCTTCTGAGACAGGGCGGCTACGAGCAGTACTTC. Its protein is CASSQRLLRQGGYEQYF.

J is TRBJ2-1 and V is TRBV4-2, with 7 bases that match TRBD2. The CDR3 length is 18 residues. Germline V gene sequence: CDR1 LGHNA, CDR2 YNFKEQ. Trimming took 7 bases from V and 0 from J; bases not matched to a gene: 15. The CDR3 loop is CASIISNRRGSSYNEQFF. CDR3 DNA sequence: TGTGCCAGCATTATCTCAAACCGCCGCGGGAGCTCCTACAATGAGCAGTTCTTC.

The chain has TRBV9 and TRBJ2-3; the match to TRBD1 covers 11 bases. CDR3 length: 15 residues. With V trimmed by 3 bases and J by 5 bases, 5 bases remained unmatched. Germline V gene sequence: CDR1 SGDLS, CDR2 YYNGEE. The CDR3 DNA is TGTGCCAGCAGCGACCGGGACAGGGGGGAAGATACGCAGTATTTT. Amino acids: CASSDRDRGEDTQYF.

The CDR3 sequence is CASTQGGITDTQYF. The CDR3 region has the DNA TGTGCCAGCACGCAAGGAGGGATCACAGATACGCAGTATTTT. The chain recombines TRBV6-5 with TRBJ2-3; D possibly corresponds to TRBD2 (6 bases). In germline, CDR1 is MNHEY, CDR2 SVGAGI. V shed 7 bases and J shed 2 bases, with 13 bases lying between them. This CDR3 comprises 14 residues.

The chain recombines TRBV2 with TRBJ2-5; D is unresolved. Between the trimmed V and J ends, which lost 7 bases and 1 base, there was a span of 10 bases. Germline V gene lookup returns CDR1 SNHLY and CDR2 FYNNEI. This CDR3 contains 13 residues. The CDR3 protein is CASMFTPQETQYF. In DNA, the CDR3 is TGTGCCAGCATGTTCACGCCCCAAGAGACCCAGTACTTC.

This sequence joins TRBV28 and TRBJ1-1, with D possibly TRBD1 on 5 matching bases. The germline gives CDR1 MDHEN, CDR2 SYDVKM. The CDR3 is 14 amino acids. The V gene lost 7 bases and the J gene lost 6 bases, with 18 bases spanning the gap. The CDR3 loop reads CASTPGQRTSEAFF. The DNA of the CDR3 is TGTGCCAGCACTCCGGGGCAGCGGACTTCTGAAGCTTTCTTT.